This passage covers 32 T cell receptor beta chains from one sample sequenced in a study of blood T cell repertoires in COVID-19. Produced via immunoSEQ multiplex PCR; TCRdb's table is partial and in-frame only. The sample lists some 240,000 clones; 75% to 90% were seen once. Sequencing used peripheral blood. All receptors derive from a man in his 60s who had recovered from COVID-19.

The chain couples TRBV11-2 to TRBJ2-3; 9 nucleotides line up with TRBD1. CDR1 is SGHAT and CDR2 is FQNNGV in the germline V gene. With V trimmed by 5 bases and J by 0 bases, 9 bases remained unmatched. The CDR3 spans 17 residues. CDR3: CASSTGGQGRSTDTQYF. CDR3 nucleotides: TGTGCCAGCAGCACCGGGGGACAGGGTCGTAGCACAGATACGCAGTATTTT.

This clone was observed a few times. The V call is TRBV7-9, the J call TRBJ2-7, with D possibly TRBD2 on 5 matching bases. The germline V gene has CDR1 SEHNR and CDR2 FQNEAQ (reference sequence). V shed 8 bases and J shed 6 bases, with 14 bases lying between them. This CDR3 comprises 12 residues. The CDR3 region is CASPGLEGEQYF. CDR3 DNA: TGTGCCAGCCCCGGACTCGAAGGCGAGCAGTACTTC.

The chain uses TRBV27 and TRBJ2-1; 8 nucleotides align to TRBD1. From germline, CDR1 is MNHEY and CDR2 SMNVEV (reference sequence). V trimming: 2 bases; J trimming: 6 bases; junction bases outside the gene matches: 12. The CDR3 spans 17 residues. CDR3 protein: CASSLGQGIRPINEQFF. DNA for the CDR3: TGTGCCAGCAGTTTAGGACAGGGAATAAGACCCATCAATGAGCAGTTCTTC.

This sequence joins TRBV11-2 and TRBJ2-1; 9 bases agree with TRBD1. Germline assignment: CDR1 SGHAT and CDR2 FQNNGV. The J segment lost 3 bases and the V segment lost 6 bases, leaving 15 bases of the junction unmatched. The CDR3 length is 18 residues. The CDR3 loop reads CASRSGTGSSYNYNEQFF. DNA of the CDR3: TGTGCCAGCAGGTCCGGGACAGGGTCGTCTTACAACTACAATGAGCAGTTCTTC.

The chain is built from TRBV5-1 and TRBJ2-3; 11 bases are a match to TRBD1. This CDR3 has 16 amino acids. V trimming: 4 bases; J trimming: 5 bases; junction bases outside the gene matches: 9. Per germline, CDR1 SGHRS and CDR2 YFSETQ. CDR3 amino acids: CASSPAGQGAIDTQYF. The CDR3 nucleotides read TGCGCCAGCAGCCCTGCAGGACAGGGGGCTATAGATACGCAGTATTTT.

This chain joins TRBV6-1 and TRBJ2-3, with a possible D match to TRBD1 (6 bases). Germline lookup yields CDR1 MNHNS and CDR2 SASEGT. The CDR3 is 14 amino acids. Trimming stripped 3 bases from V and 5 bases from J, with 12 bases between. In DNA form, the CDR3 reads TGTGCCAGCAGTGACAGGGGACGGGGAGATACGCAGTATTTT. Encoded protein: CASSDRGRGDTQYF.

This CDR3 reads CASSSTGHYEQYF. The CDR3 DNA reads TGTGCCAGCAGCTCAACAGGGCACTACGAGCAGTACTTC. The chain uses TRBV11-3 and TRBJ2-7, with a possible D match to TRBD1 (6 bases). V lost 4 bases, J lost 3 bases, and 10 bases lay in between. The CDR3 runs to 13 residues. Germline assignment: CDR1 SGHNT and CDR2 YENEEA. The variable domain in full, with the rest retrieved from reference TRBV11-3 and TRBJ2-7, is EAGVVQSPRYKIIEKKQPVAFWCNPISGHNTLYWYLQNLGQGPELLIRYENEEAVDDSQLPKDRFSAERLKGVDSTLKIQPAELGDSAVYLCASSSTGHYEQYFGPGTRLTVT.

This clone was counted only a few times. The V and J genes are TRBV2 and TRBJ1-1; D remains unclear. CDR3 length: 17 residues. The ends were cut back, 2 bases at V and 2 bases at J, with 18 bases in the middle. In germline, CDR1 is SNHLY, CDR2 FYNNEI. CDR3: CASSERFGGMRNTEAFF. The DNA for the CDR3 is TGTGCCAGCAGTGAACGGTTCGGAGGAATGCGTAACACTGAAGCTTTCTTT.

J is TRBJ1-5 and V is TRBV7-2, with D possibly TRBD1 on 6 matching bases. Per the germline V gene, CDR1 is SGHTA and CDR2 is FQGNSA. CDR3 length: 16 residues. V gave up 5 bases and J gave up 1 base, with 15 bases separating them. The CDR3 is CASSGRKGGSNQPQHF. The CDR3 DNA follows: TGTGCCAGCAGCGGGAGAAAAGGGGGAAGCAATCAGCCCCAGCATTTT.

The V call is TRBV5-4, the J call TRBJ2-3; 11 nucleotides align to TRBD2. Trimming took 6 bases from V and 1 from J; bases not matched to a gene: 7. The CDR3 sequence is 16 residues long. Germline CDR1 reads SGHNT; CDR2 reads YYREEE (reference sequence). CDR3 DNA: TGTGCCAGCACTATAGCGGGGGGGCGTGGCACAGATACGCAGTATTTT. Residues: CASTIAGGRGTDTQYF.

The rearrangement uses TRBV7-9 and TRBJ2-5; the match to TRBD2 covers 11 bases. The CDR3 has 15 amino acids. Per germline, CDR1 SEHNR and CDR2 FQNEAQ (reference sequence). V trimming: 3 bases; J trimming: 4 bases; junction bases outside the gene matches: 4. In nucleotides, the CDR3 is TGTGCCAGCAGCTTCACGCTAGCGGGGGGAGAGACCCAGTACTTC. Encoded protein: CASSFTLAGGETQYF.

The chain employs TRBV7-9 and TRBJ2-3; D ambiguous. The V gene's germline CDR1 is SEHNR and CDR2 FQNEAQ (reference sequence). Trimming took 1 base from V and 6 from J, leaving 14 bases between them. The CDR3 covers 15 residues. CDR3 protein: CASSLGSRLPDTQYF. The CDR3 nucleotides are TGTGCCAGCAGCTTAGGGTCCAGATTGCCGGATACGCAGTATTTT.

The CDR3 nucleotides read TGCGCCAGCAGTAGAGGAAATCTTAATGAAAAACTGTTTTTT. Residues: CASSRGNLNEKLFF. The rearrangement joins TRBV5-1 to TRBJ1-4; no reliable D call. This CDR3 spans 14 amino acids. V lost 5 bases, J lost 4 bases, and 12 bases lay in between. Germline CDR1 reads SGHRS; CDR2 reads YFSETQ.

This rearrangement joins TRBV5-6 to TRBJ2-7, with D tentatively TRBD2 (6 bases). V lost 6 bases, J lost 7 bases, and 11 bases lay in between. The CDR3 has 11 residues. Germline V CDR1 and CDR2: SGHDT, YYEEEE. This chain's CDR3 is CASMRGREQYV. The CDR3 nucleotides are TGTGCCAGCATGCGGGGACGGGAGCAGTACGTC.

This chain connects TRBV20-1 to TRBJ2-3; D ambiguous. V was cut by 3 bases and J by 1 base, with 8 bases left in between. Germline CDR1 is DFQATT and CDR2 is SNEGSKA (reference sequence). There are 13 residues in the CDR3. In nucleotides, the CDR3 is TGCAGTGCTAGTCTGCCGGGCACAGATACGCAGTATTTT. It specifies CSASLPGTDTQYF.

The chain employs TRBV6-1 and TRBJ1-1, with no clear D. CDR3 length: 12 amino acids. V lost 8 bases and J 3 bases, leaving 10 bases between the germline ends. The V gene's germline CDR1 is MNHNS and CDR2 SASEGT. The CDR3: CASREVDTEAFF. The CDR3 DNA is TGTGCCAGCCGGGAAGTAGACACTGAAGCTTTCTTT.

V and J are TRBV27 and TRBJ2-3, with TRBD2 matching over 7 bases. The CDR3 runs to 14 residues. Germline V CDR1 and CDR2: MNHEY, SMNVEV (reference sequence). With 1 base clipped from V and 3 bases from J, the junction kept 1 base outside the gene matches. CDR3 in amino acids: CASSLLGGTDTQYF. The CDR3 DNA follows: TGTGCCAGCAGTTTATTGGGGGGGACAGATACGCAGTATTTT.

DNA for the CDR3: TGTGCCAGCAGCTTTAGCGGACAAGTCAATCAGCCCCAGCATTTT. Encoded protein: CASSFSGQVNQPQHF. The genes are TRBV7-9 and TRBJ1-5; weak D call: TRBD1 (5 bases). This CDR3 has 15 amino acids. Germline values: CDR1 SEHNR, CDR2 FQNEAQ (reference sequence). Trimming left V 3 bases short and J 3 bases short, with 12 bases between. Full variable domain (rest looked up from reference TRBV7-9 and TRBJ1-5): DTGVSQNPRHKITKRGQNVTFRCDPISEHNRLYWYRQTLGQGPEFLTYFQNEAQLEKSRLLSDRFSAERPKGSFSTLEIQRTEQGDSAMYLCASSFSGQVNQPQHFGDGTRLSIL.

The rearrangement links TRBV4-1 to TRBJ1-1; a weak D match, TRBD1 (5 bases). Trimming took 0 bases from V and 5 from J, leaving 10 bases between them. Germline-derived CDR1 and CDR2 are MGHRA and YSYEKL. The CDR3 spans 14 residues. The DNA for the CDR3 is TGCGCCAGCAGCCAAGAGGGGAGGACAACTGAAGCTTTCTTT. Protein product: CASSQEGRTTEAFF.

The chain joins TRBV5-1 to TRBJ2-5, with a tentative D call TRBD1 (6 bases). From germline, CDR1 is SGHRS and CDR2 YFSETQ. With 0 bases removed from V and 3 bases from J, the gap between germline ends came to 12 bases. The CDR3 is 15 amino acids. CDR3 protein: CASSLGGGREETQYF. The CDR3 coding sequence is TGCGCCAGCAGCTTGGGTGGGGGCCGTGAAGAGACCCAGTACTTC.

The V call is TRBV6-2 or TRBV6-3, the J call TRBJ1-1; TRBD1 matches 9 bases. The ends lost 5 bases at V and 0 bases at J; junction bases unmatched: 7. The CDR3 has 16 amino acids. Germline V gene sequence: CDR1 MNHEY, CDR2 SVGEGT. The CDR3 DNA is TGTGCCAGCAGTACGACAGGGGGAACCATGAACACTGAAGCTTTCTTT. This gives the protein CASSTTGGTMNTEAFF.

V is TRBV7-8 and J is TRBJ1-2; 7 nucleotides match TRBD1. Unmatched junction bases numbered 7, after V lost 1 base and J lost 5 bases. CDR3 size: 15 residues. Germline CDR1 reads SGHVS; CDR2 reads FQNEAQ. CDR3 in amino acids: CASSLVGGGPYGYTF. In nucleotides, the CDR3 is TGTGCCAGCAGCTTAGTTGGAGGGGGCCCTTATGGCTACACCTTC.

J is TRBJ1-1 and V is TRBV5-1; D is ambiguous. Between the trimmed V and J ends, which lost 4 bases and 1 base, there was a span of 14 bases. CDR1 is SGHRS, CDR2 YFSETQ, per germline. This CDR3 spans 15 amino acids. CDR3 amino acids: CASSRRDNPNTEAFF. For the CDR3, the DNA is TGCGCCAGCAGCCGCCGCGACAACCCGAACACTGAAGCTTTCTTT. The variable domain in full, completed from reference TRBV5-1 and TRBJ1-1, reads KAGVTQTPRYLIKTRGQQVTLSCSPISGHRSVSWYQQTPGQGLQFLFEYFSETQRNKGNFPGRFSGRQFSNSRSEMNVSTLELGDSALYLCASSRRDNPNTEAFFGQGTRLTVV.

This clone is a singleton in its sample. The chain joins TRBV14 to TRBJ2-1; D might be TRBD2 (6 bases). Germline assignment: CDR1 SGHDN and CDR2 FVKESK. The CDR3 loop spans 17 amino acids. Trimming shortened V by 1 base and J by 3 bases, and 16 bases separated the two germline ends. The CDR3 here is CASSQGDSADYYNEQFF. The CDR3 DNA sequence: TGTGCCAGCAGCCAAGGCGATAGCGCGGACTACTACAATGAGCAGTTCTTC.

V gene TRBV7-9 combines with J gene TRBJ1-2; TRBD1 matches at 7 bases. This CDR3 region has 15 residues. V lost 1 base and J lost 7; bases outside the gene matches: 9. Germline assignment: CDR1 SEHNR and CDR2 FQNEAQ (reference sequence). CDR3 in amino acids: CASSLGPEGAGGYTF. The CDR3 DNA sequence: TGTGCCAGCAGCTTAGGTCCTGAGGGGGCAGGTGGCTACACCTTC.

This clone was seen once. Distinct nucleotide sequences in the sample also encode this CDR3. This chain joins TRBV5-1 and TRBJ2-2; 8 nucleotides align to TRBD1. The CDR3 spans 15 residues. V lost 3 bases and J lost 3; bases outside the gene matches: 4. Germline V gene data show CDR1 as SGHRS and CDR2 as YFSETQ. CDR3 DNA sequence: TGCGCCAGCAGCTCCAGGGGGCGCGACACCGGGGAGCTGTTTTTT. It encodes CASSSRGRDTGELFF.

V gene TRBV7-9 combines with J gene TRBJ1-2, with D hard to call. V lost 5 bases, J lost 4 bases, and 11 bases lay in between. The CDR3 covers 13 residues. Germline V gene data show CDR1 as SEHNR and CDR2 as FQNEAQ (reference sequence). The CDR3 bases are TGTGCCAGCAGCCAGTCGAATTTCTATGGCTACACCTTC. It translates to CASSQSNFYGYTF.

CDR3 residues: CASKSGYTGELFF. The CDR3 nucleotides read TGTGCCAGCAAGTCGGGGTACACCGGGGAGCTGTTTTTT. The rearrangement links TRBV12-3 or TRBV12-4 to TRBJ2-2; D is possibly TRBD2 (5 bases). This CDR3 has 13 residues. V lost 7 bases, J lost 3 bases, and 9 bases lay in between.

The chain recombines TRBV15 with TRBJ1-6; TRBD1 might be the D (6 bases). CDR1 is LNHNV, CDR2 YYDKDF, per germline (reference sequence). The CDR3 is 16 residues long. V gave up 1 base and J gave up 10 bases, with 17 bases separating them. CDR3 sequence (DNA): TGTGCCACCAGCAGAGTGTGGCAGGGGATACCATCACCCCTCCACTTT. Translation gives CATSRVWQGIPSPLHF. Full variable domain (outside the CDR3, taken from reference TRBV15 and TRBJ1-6): DAMVIQNPRYQVTQFGKPVTLSCSQTLNHNVMYWYQQKSSQAPKLLFHYYDKDFNNEADTPDNFQSRRPNTSFCFLDIRSPGLGDTAMYLCATSRVWQGIPSPLHFGNGTRLTVT.

This sequence joins TRBV2 and TRBJ1-2; D gene uncertain. The V end lost 4 bases, the J end lost 4 bases, and 10 bases lay between the germline ends. CDR3 length equals 13 residues. CDR1 is SNHLY and CDR2 is FYNNEI in the germline V gene. DNA for the CDR3: TGTGCCAGCAGTGTTGGGTGGAGCTATGGCTACACCTTC. Its protein is CASSVGWSYGYTF. The full variable domain, its missing parts supplied by reference TRBV2 and TRBJ1-2, is EPEVTQTPSHQVTQMGQEVILRCVPISNHLYFYWYRQILGQKVEFLVSFYNNEISEKSEIFDDQFSVERPDGSNFTLKIRSTKLEDSAMYFCASSVGWSYGYTFGSGTRLTVV.

The rearrangement uses TRBV5-6 and TRBJ1-1, with a weak D call TRBD1 (5 bases). V dropped 5 bases and J dropped 0 bases, with 20 bases sitting between them. Germline V gene lookup returns CDR1 SGHDT and CDR2 YYEEEE. CDR3 length equals 17 residues. CDR3: CASSSVSTEPMNTEAFF. The CDR3, as DNA: TGTGCCAGCAGTTCGGTATCGACAGAACCGATGAACACTGAAGCTTTCTTT.

This CDR3 reads CASSLEPGSGNTIYF. The CDR3 DNA sequence: TGCGCCAGCAGCTTGGAGCCGGGGTCTGGAAACACCATATATTTT. The gene calls are TRBV5-1 and TRBJ1-3; D gene uncertain. The germline V gene has CDR1 SGHRS and CDR2 YFSETQ. V was cut by 0 bases and J by 1 base, with 8 bases left in between. The CDR3 has 15 residues.